A selection of T cell receptor beta chains follows, all from one sample in a study of response to subunit inactivated influenza vaccine. TCRdb re-called the RT-PCR reads through MiXCR, storing one row per CDR3 protein. Of about 620,000 distinct CDR3 sequences in the sample, 10% to 15% were seen once. The specimen was PBMCs from blood, collected on the day of vaccination. The receptors shown here come from a middle-aged man who received an inactivated influenza vaccine. The CDR3 runs from the conserved cysteine through the conserved F or W. D genes are given only for firm matches. Clone size is shown for a subset of rows, as once, few, many or a class of expanded clone.

clone_size | d_call | j_call | v_call | cdr3_aa | cdr3_nt
NA | TRBD2 | TRBJ2-3 | TRBV6-5 | CASSSGLGLTDTQYF | TGTGCCAGCAGTTCTGGACTAGGGCTGACAGATACGCAGTATTTT
NA | TRBD1 | TRBJ2-5 | TRBV12-3/TRBV12-4 | CASRTAGTGSQYF | TGTGCCAGCAGAACCGCCGGGACAGGGTCCCAGTACTTC
many | TRBD2 | TRBJ2-7 | TRBV7-2 | CASSLAVSGSDEQYF | TGTGCCAGCAGCTTAGCAGTTAGCGGGAGTGACGAGCAGTACTTC
NA | NA | TRBJ2-5 | TRBV7-9 | CASSHIQGGQETQYF | TGTGCCAGCAGCCACATACAGGGAGGGCAAGAGACCCAGTACTTC
many | TRBD2 | TRBJ2-1 | TRBV6-5 | CASSYSNSGGTHNEQFF | TGTGCCAGCAGTTACTCGAATAGCGGGGGGACTCACAATGAGCAGTTCTTC
few | TRBD1 | TRBJ1-4 | TRBV6-5 | CASSSALPGTGHEKLFF | TGTGCCAGCAGTTCCGCACTACCCGGGACAGGGCATGAAAAACTGTTTTTT
NA | TRBD1 | TRBJ1-3 | TRBV4-3 | CASSREGTGSGNTIYF | TGCGCCAGCAGCCGGGAGGGGACAGGGTCTGGAAACACCATATATTTT
NA | TRBD1 | TRBJ2-1 | TRBV25-1 | CASSEYLDRGPHNEQFF | TGTGCCAGCAGTGAATACTTGGACAGGGGGCCCCACAATGAGCAGTTCTTC
few | NA | TRBJ2-1 | TRBV24-1 | CATSDLSTAEQFF | TGTGCCACCAGTGATTTAAGTACAGCAGAGCAGTTCTTC
NA | TRBD1 | TRBJ2-7 | TRBV15 | CATSSKDRGFYEQYF | TGTGCCACCAGCTCAAAGGACAGGGGGTTCTATGAGCAGTACTTC
few | TRBD1 | TRBJ1-5 | TRBV5-1 | CASSPGSGGFLDQPQHF | TGCGCCAGCAGCCCTGGGTCAGGGGGCTTCCTCGATCAGCCCCAGCATTTT
NA | NA | TRBJ2-7 | TRBV2 | CASSERSKQYF | TGTGCCAGCAGTGAAAGGTCAAAGCAGTACTTC
many | NA | TRBJ1-6 | TRBV6-1 | CASSEQGSLNSPLHF | TGTGCCAGCAGTGAACAGGGGTCGTTGAATTCACCCCTCCACTTT
NA | TRBD2 | TRBJ2-2 | TRBV11-2 | CASSFRAALAGNTGELFF | TGTGCCAGCAGCTTCAGAGCCGCGCTAGCGGGCAACACCGGGGAGCTGTTTTTT
NA | TRBD1 | TRBJ2-3 | TRBV9 | CASTSGQGGTDTQYF | TGTGCCAGCACCTCAGGACAGGGGGGCACAGATACGCAGTATTTT
few | TRBD2 | TRBJ2-1 | TRBV11-2 | CASSGTGTSGNLFPYNEQFF | TGTGCCAGCAGCGGGACCGGGACTAGCGGGAATTTATTCCCCTACAATGAGCAGTTCTTC
many | NA | TRBJ1-5 | TRBV12-3/TRBV12-4 | CASSSGGSNQPQHF | TGTGCCAGCAGTTCTGGGGGGAGCAATCAGCCCCAGCATTTT
few | TRBD2 | TRBJ2-1 | TRBV20-1 | CSAIFPSGYNEQFF | TGCAGTGCTATTTTCCCTAGCGGATACAATGAGCAGTTCTTC
few | NA | TRBJ1-1 | TRBV5-1 | CASSLEQDRTEAFF | TGCGCCAGCAGCTTGGAACAGGATCGCACTGAAGCTTTCTTT
few | NA | TRBJ2-1 | TRBV11-2 | CASTYGSHEQFF | TGTGCCAGCACCTACGGCAGTCATGAGCAGTTCTTC
NA | NA | TRBJ1-6 | TRBV6-5 | CASKDGVSPLHF | TGTGCCAGCAAAGACGGAGTTTCACCCCTCCACTTT
NA | NA | TRBJ1-2 | TRBV5-1 | CASSDGPLLGYTF | TGCGCCAGCAGCGACGGGCCCCTCCTTGGCTACACCTTC
many | NA | TRBJ2-7 | TRBV5-1 | CASRLGYEQYF | TGCGCCAGCAGATTAGGCTACGAGCAGTACTTC
NA | TRBD2 | TRBJ2-5 | TRBV27 | CASSFTSGRLETQYF | TGTGCCAGCAGTTTTACTAGCGGGAGGTTAGAGACCCAGTACTTC
many | NA | TRBJ2-5 | TRBV6-1 | CASTVNGGQETQYF | TGTGCCAGCACGGTCAACGGAGGCCAAGAAACCCAGTACTTC
few | TRBD2 | TRBJ2-1 | TRBV28 | CASSFPGTSGRAYDNEQFF | TGTGCCAGCAGTTTCCCCGGGACTAGCGGGAGGGCCTATGACAATGAGCAGTTCTTC
NA | NA | TRBJ2-3 | TRBV10-2 | CASSELGTTSTDTQYF | TGCGCCAGCAGTGAGTTAGGGACAACTAGCACAGATACGCAGTATTTT
few | TRBD2 | TRBJ2-3 | TRBV20-1 | CSATRTSITDTQYF | TGCAGTGCTACCAGGACTAGCATTACAGATACGCAGTATTTT
NA | NA | TRBJ2-1 | TRBV12-3/TRBV12-4 | CASSWLGRADNEQFF | TGTGCCAGCAGTTGGTTAGGGAGAGCCGACAATGAGCAGTTCTTC
few | NA | TRBJ2-3 | TRBV7-2 | CASSFYRLAADTQYF | TGTGCCAGCAGCTTTTATCGGCTAGCAGCAGATACGCAGTATTTT